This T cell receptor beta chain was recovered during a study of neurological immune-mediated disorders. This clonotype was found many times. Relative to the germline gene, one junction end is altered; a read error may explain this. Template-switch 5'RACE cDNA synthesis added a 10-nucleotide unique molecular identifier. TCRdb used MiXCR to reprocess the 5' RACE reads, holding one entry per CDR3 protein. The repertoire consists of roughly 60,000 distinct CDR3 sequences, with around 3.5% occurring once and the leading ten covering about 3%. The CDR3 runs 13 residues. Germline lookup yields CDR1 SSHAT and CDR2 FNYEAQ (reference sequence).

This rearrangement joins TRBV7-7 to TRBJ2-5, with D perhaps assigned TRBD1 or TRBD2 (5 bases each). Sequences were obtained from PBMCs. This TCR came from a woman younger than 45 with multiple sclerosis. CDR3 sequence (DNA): TGTGCTAGCAGCTTGGTTGGGACAGAGACCCAGTACTTC. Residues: CASSLVGTETQYF.